This TCR beta chain was profiled in a study of early T cells in non-severe SARS-CoV-2 infection. Background on the study: It was bulk RNA from unsorted whole blood that was sequenced, and the chains were unpaired.

Each single cDNA molecule received a unique molecular identifier. Using its own MiXCR run on the 5' RACE reads, TCRdb lists one record per CDR3 protein. The table has approximately 71,000 distinct CDR3 sequences, approximately 12% seen once. The CDR3 loop spans 15 amino acids. With 4 bases clipped from V and 3 bases from J, the junction kept 5 bases outside the gene matches. Germline CDR1 MNHEY, CDR2 SVGAGI. This rearrangement joins TRBV6-5 to TRBJ2-2; 7 nucleotides match TRBD1. The clonotype originates from an adult who was a healthcare worker with PCR-confirmed SARS-CoV-2 infection or an uninfected control (not recorded which). The sequenced material came from whole blood. The CDR3 DNA is TGTGCCAGCAGTTCACAGACAGGGCACACCGGGGAGCTGTTTTTT. This translates into CASSSQTGHTGELFF.